This T cell receptor (beta chain) stems from a study of blood T cell repertoires in COVID-19. Repertoires were generated with immunoSEQ multiplex PCR, while TCRdb's copy carries only in-frame clones and drops some. The sample lists approximately 160,000 clones, around 84% seen once, with roughly 0.53% in the top ten. CDR1 and CDR2 from the germline V gene are SGHTA and FQGNSA. V was pared by 5 bases and J by 6 bases, with 11 bases of the junction left unmatched. This CDR3 region has 16 residues. The sequencing sample was made of peripheral blood. The rearrangement joins TRBV7-2 to TRBJ2-1; 9 positions match TRBD2. The receptor was derived from a man aged 55 to 70 with COVID-19, enrolled during active disease. The CDR3 region is CASSPIAGESGNEQFF. CDR3 in DNA: TGTGCCAGCAGCCCTATAGCGGGAGAGAGTGGCAATGAGCAGTTCTTC.